These T cell receptor beta chains were read from a single sample in a study of blood T cell repertoires in COVID-19. Repertoires were generated with immunoSEQ multiplex PCR, while TCRdb's copy carries only in-frame clones and drops some. The data hold approximately 400,000 clones, with more than 70% observed a single time. The specimen sequenced was PBMCs or T cells enriched from blood (not recorded which). The source is a woman under 30 who had recovered from COVID-19. Each CDR3 is given with its conserved first and last residue. Fields, in order: clone size, V gene, CDR3 length, J gene, D gene, CDR3 DNA, CDR3 protein. The D gene is left open where the match is weak. A clone size is listed for some rows: how often the clone was seen (once, few, many), or a class if it is expanded.

size: .; V: TRBV6-2/TRBV6-3; length: 15; J: TRBJ2-3; D: TRBD1; DNA: TGTGCCAGCAGTTACCGGACAGGGAGCACAGATACGCAGTATTTT; CDR3: CASSYRTGSTDTQYF
size: few; V: TRBV6-5; length: 15; J: TRBJ2-1; D: TRBD2; DNA: TGTGCCGGTCTACTAGCGGGGGGAAACTACAATGAGCAGTTCTTC; CDR3: CAGLLAGGNYNEQFF
size: .; V: TRBV3-1/TRBV3-2; length: 20; J: TRBJ1-2; D: TRBD1; DNA: TGTGCCAGCAGCCAAGAAGACCCGGTGGACAGGCCGCAGATAAACTATGGCTACACCTTC; CDR3: CASSQEDPVDRPQINYGYTF
size: .; V: TRBV5-1; length: 13; J: TRBJ2-2; D: TRBD1; DNA: TGCGCCAGCAGCCCCCAGGGGGCCGGGGAGCTGTTTTTT; CDR3: CASSPQGAGELFF
size: .; V: TRBV6-6; length: 18; J: TRBJ1-2; D: TRBD1; DNA: TGTGCCAGCAGTCGACGGCTGACAGGGCGCGAGTCAGTCTATGGCTACACCTTC; CDR3: CASSRRLTGRESVYGYTF
size: .; V: TRBV24-1; length: 13; J: TRBJ1-1; D: TRBD1; DNA: TGTGCCACCAGGGACAGGGGGAACACTGAAGCTTTCTTT; CDR3: CATRDRGNTEAFF
size: once; V: TRBV13; length: 14; J: TRBJ2-7; D: TRBD1; DNA: TGTGCCAGCAGCTCGACGACAGGGGCCTACGAGCAGTACTTC; CDR3: CASSSTTGAYEQYF
size: .; V: TRBV2; length: 12; J: TRBJ2-7; D: .; DNA: TGTGCCAGCAGCGATATCAGCTACGAGCAGTACTTC; CDR3: CASSDISYEQYF
size: once; V: TRBV28; length: 13; J: TRBJ1-2; D: .; DNA: TGTGCCAGCAGCCCGCCACAGGCTTATGGCTACACCTTC; CDR3: CASSPPQAYGYTF
size: .; V: TRBV6-5; length: 14; J: TRBJ2-7; D: TRBD1; DNA: TGTGCCAGCAGTTACGACAGGGGTGCCTACGAGCAGTACTTC; CDR3: CASSYDRGAYEQYF
size: .; V: TRBV15; length: 13; J: TRBJ1-2; D: .; DNA: TGTGCCACCAGCAGGTCAGCTAACTATGGCTACACCTTC; CDR3: CATSRSANYGYTF
size: .; V: TRBV30; length: 13; J: TRBJ1-2; D: TRBD1; DNA: TGTGCCTGGAGTAAAACAGGGGATCATGGCTACACCTTC; CDR3: CAWSKTGDHGYTF